This T cell receptor beta chain was retrieved from a study of glioma-infiltrating T cells. General study points: Tissue and blood shared very few CDR3 sequences. Above-expected tissue-blood divergence occurred in all gliomas, most in low-grade ones.

TCR alpha and beta CDR3 regions were amplified from RNA using iRepertoire nested multiplex PCR. One-step reverse transcription and amplification started from about 100-400 ng of tissue mRNA or PBMC total RNA. MiXCR, run by TCRdb on the multiplex PCR reads, gives a single entry per CDR3 protein. The table has about 180,000 distinct CDR3 sequences, under 55% seen once. V dropped 5 bases and J dropped 4 bases, with 12 bases sitting between them. The CDR3 runs to 13 residues. Germline loops: CDR1 DFQATT, CDR2 SNEGSKA (reference sequence). This clonotype was seen at least ten times. The antigen is undetermined.

V gene TRBV20-1 combines with J gene TRBJ1-5, with D tentatively TRBD1 (5 bases). The sample was glioma tissue, nonneoplastic brain tissue, or PBMCs (not recorded which). This receptor was taken from a human donor with low-grade glioma or glioblastoma, undergoing nonglioma brain surgery, or in good health (not recorded which). The CDR3 sequence is CSADPGRNQPQHF. CDR3 sequence (DNA): TGCAGTGCTGATCCAGGGAGGAATCAGCCCCAGCATTTT.